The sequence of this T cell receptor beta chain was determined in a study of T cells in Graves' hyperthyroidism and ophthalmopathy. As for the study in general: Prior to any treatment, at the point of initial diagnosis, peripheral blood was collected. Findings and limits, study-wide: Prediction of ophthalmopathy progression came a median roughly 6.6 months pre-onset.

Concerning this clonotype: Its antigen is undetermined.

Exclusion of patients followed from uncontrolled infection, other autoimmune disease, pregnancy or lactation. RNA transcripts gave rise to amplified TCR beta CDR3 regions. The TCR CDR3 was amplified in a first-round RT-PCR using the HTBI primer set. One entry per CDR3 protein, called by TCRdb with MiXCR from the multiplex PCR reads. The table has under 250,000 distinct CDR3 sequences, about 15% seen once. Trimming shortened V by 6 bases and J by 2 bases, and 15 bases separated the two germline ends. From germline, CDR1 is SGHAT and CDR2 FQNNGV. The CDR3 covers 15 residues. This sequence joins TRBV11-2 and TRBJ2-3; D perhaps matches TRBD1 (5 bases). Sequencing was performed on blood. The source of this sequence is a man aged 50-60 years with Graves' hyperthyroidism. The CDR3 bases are TGTGCCAGCAGTCCGGGCAGGGTATACACAGATACGCAGTATTTT. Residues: CASSPGRVYTDTQYF. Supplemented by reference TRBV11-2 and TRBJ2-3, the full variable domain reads EAGVAQSPRYKIIEKRQSVAFWCNPISGHATLYWYQQILGQGPKLLIQFQNNGVVDDSQLPKDRFSAERLKGVDSTLKIQPAKLEDSAVYLCASSPGRVYTDTQYFGPGTRLTVL.